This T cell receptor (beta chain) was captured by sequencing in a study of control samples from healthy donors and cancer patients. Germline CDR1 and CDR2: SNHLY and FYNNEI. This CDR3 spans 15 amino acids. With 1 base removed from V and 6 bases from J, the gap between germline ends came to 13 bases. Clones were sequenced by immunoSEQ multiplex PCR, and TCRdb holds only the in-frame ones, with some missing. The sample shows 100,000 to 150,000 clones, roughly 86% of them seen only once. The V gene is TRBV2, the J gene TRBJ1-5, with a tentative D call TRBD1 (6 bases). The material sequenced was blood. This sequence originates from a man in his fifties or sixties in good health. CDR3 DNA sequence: TGTGCCAGCAGTGAAGTAGGCGGGGGCATTCAGCCCCAGCATTTT. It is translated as CASSEVGGGIQPQHF.